This T cell receptor beta chain was identified in a study of cytomegalovirus exposure and HLA in healthy donors. Whole-study results and caveats: Rare TCR sequences dominated, though some public TCRs recurred in many donors.

The study ran its PCR with 60 Vbeta and 13 Jbeta primers. Generated by immunoSEQ multiplex PCR, the TCRdb table keeps only in-frame clones and is missing some. The sample yields roughly 130,000 clones, 65% to 90% seen once. Regarding this clone: Its antigen remains unidentified.

The TCR originated in a man aged 18 to 30 in good health and CMV-seronegative. The sample was PBMCs.

CDR3 region: CASSQVTGRDNQPQHF. CDR3 nucleotide sequence: TGCGCCAGCAGCCAGGTTACAGGGAGGGACAATCAGCCCCAGCATTTT. V is TRBV4-1 and J is TRBJ1-5; tentative D call: TRBD1 (6 bases). The CDR3 consists of 16 residues. V was cut by 3 bases and J by 3 bases, with 15 bases left in between. CDR1 and CDR2 (germline): MGHRA, YSYEKL.